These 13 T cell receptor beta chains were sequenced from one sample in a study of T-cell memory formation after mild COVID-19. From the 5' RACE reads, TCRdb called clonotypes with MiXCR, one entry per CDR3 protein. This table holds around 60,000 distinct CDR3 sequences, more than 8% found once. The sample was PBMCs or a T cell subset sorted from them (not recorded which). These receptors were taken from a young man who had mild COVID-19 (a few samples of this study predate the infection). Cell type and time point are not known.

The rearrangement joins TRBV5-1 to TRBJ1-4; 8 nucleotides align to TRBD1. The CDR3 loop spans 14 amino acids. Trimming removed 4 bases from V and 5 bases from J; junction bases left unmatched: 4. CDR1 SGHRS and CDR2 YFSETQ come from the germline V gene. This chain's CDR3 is CASSTGQGNEKLFF. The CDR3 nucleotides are TGCGCCAGCAGCACCGGACAGGGAAATGAAAAACTGTTTTTT.

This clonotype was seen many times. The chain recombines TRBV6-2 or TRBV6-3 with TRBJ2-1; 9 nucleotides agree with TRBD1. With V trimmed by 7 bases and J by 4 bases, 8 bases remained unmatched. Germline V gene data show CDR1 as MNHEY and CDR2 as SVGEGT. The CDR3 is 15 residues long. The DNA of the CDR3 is TGTGCCAGCAAGGGGACAGGGTACCGGTACAATGAGCAGTTCTTC. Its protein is CASKGTGYRYNEQFF.

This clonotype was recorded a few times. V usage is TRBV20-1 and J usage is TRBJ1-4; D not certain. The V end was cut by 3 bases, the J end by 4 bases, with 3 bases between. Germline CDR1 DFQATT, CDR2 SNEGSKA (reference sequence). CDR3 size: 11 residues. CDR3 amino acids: CSARNNEKLFF. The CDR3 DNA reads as TGCAGTGCTAGGAATAATGAAAAACTGTTTTTT.

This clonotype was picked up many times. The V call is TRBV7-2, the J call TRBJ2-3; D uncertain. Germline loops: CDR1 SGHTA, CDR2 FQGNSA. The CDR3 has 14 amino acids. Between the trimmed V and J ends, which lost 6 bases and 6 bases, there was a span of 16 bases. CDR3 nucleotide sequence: TGTGCCAGCAGTCAAGGCGGAACTCGCGATACGCAGTATTTT. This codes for CASSQGGTRDTQYF.

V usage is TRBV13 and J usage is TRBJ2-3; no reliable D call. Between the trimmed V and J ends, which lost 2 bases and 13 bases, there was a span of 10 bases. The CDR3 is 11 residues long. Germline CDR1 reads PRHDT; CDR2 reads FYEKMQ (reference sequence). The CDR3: CASSLNGPEYF. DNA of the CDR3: TGTGCCAGCAGCTTAAATGGTCCGGAGTATTTT.

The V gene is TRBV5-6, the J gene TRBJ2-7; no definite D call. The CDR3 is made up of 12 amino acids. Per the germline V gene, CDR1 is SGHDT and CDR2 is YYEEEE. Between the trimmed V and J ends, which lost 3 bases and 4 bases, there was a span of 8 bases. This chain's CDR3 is CASSWQTYEQYF. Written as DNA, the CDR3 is TGTGCCAGCAGCTGGCAGACATACGAGCAGTACTTC.

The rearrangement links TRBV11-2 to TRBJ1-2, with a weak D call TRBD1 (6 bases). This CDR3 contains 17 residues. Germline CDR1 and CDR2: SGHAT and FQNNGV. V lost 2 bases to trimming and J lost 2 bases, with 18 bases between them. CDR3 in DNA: TGTGCCAGCAGCTTATTATCCCCCCGGACAGCCAACTATGGCTACACCTTC. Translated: CASSLLSPRTANYGYTF.

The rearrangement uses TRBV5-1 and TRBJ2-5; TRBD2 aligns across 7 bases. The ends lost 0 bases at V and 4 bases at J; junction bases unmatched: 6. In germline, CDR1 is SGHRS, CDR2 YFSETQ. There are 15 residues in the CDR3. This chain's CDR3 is CASSLALSGGETQYF. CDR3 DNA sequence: TGCGCCAGCAGCTTGGCCTTATCGGGGGGAGAGACCCAGTACTTC.

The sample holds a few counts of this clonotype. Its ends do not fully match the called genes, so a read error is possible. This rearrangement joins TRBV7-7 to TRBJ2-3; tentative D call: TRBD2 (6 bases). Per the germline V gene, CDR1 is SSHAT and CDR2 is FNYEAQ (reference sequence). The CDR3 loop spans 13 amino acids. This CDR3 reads CASSLGTGDTQYF. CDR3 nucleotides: TGTGCTAGCAGCTTGGGGACTGGAGATACGCAGTATTTT.

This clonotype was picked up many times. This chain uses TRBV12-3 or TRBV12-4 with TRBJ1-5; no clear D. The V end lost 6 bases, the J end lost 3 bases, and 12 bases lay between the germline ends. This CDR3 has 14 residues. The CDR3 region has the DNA TGTGCCAGCAGCACGTCACGGATCAATCAGCCCCAGCATTTT. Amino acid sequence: CASSTSRINQPQHF.

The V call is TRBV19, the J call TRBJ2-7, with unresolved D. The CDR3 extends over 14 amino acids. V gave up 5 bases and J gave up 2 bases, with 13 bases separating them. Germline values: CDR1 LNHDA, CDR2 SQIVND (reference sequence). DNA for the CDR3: TGTGCCAGTAGTGTCGACGGCCCGACCTACGAGCAGTACTTC. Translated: CASSVDGPTYEQYF.

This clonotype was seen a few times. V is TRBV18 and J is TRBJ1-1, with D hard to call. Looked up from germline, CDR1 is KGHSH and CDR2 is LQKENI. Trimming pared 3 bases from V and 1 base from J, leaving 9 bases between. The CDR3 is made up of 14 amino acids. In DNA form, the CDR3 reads TGTGCCAGCTCACCGCTGGGCGGGAACACTGAAGCTTTCTTT. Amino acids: CASSPLGGNTEAFF.

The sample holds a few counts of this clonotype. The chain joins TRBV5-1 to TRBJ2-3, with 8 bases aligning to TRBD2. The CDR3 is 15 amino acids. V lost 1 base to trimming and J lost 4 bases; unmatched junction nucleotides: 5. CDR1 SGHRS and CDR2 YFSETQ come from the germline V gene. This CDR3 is CASSLLDGGADTQYF. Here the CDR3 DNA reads TGCGCCAGCAGCTTGCTGGACGGGGGGGCAGATACGCAGTATTTT.